This TCR beta chain appears in the sequencing data of a study of long-term antiretroviral therapy in people with HIV. CDR1 LGHNT and CDR2 FRNRAP come from the germline V gene. V was shortened by 4 bases and J by 3 bases, with 13 bases between the two germline ends. The CDR3 sequence is 14 residues long. It was version v3.0 of the immunoSEQ assay that was run at survey level. Per-sample TRB depth target: roughly 35,000-55,000 T-cell genomes. Sequenced by immunoSEQ multiplex PCR; TCRdb stores in-frame clones only, minus some. The sample lists some 12,000 clones, more than 85% occurring once. This clonotype was obtained from a middle-aged woman with HIV. The rearrangement uses TRBV12-5 and TRBJ2-7; D is possibly TRBD1 (6 bases). The source was unsorted PBMCs, collected 0.2 years before starting antiretroviral therapy. This CDR3 reads CASGSRDTHYEQYF. CDR3 nucleotide sequence: TGTGCTAGTGGTTCCCGGGACACCCACTACGAGCAGTACTTC.